The clone carrying this T cell receptor (beta chain) was detected ten times or more. Its matching antigen is unknown. MiXCR, run by TCRdb on the reads, gives a single entry per CDR3 protein. The sample records around 200,000 distinct CDR3 sequences, around two fifths being singletons. This CDR3 comprises 13 residues. Germline CDR1 reads SEHNR; CDR2 reads FQNEAQ (reference sequence). J gave up 4 bases and V 8 bases, and 5 bases lay outside the gene matches. This entry belongs to a study of T cell repertoires in cytomegalovirus infection. Study as a whole: In the study, CMV epitopes included recently identified HLA-C-restricted and well-studied HLA-B-restricted ones. Carrying CMV and the relevant HLA type showed in public TCR beta signatures.

Study results and limitations: CMV-specific TCR beta clonotypes restricted by HLA-C were the ones dominating the ex vivo response.

This TCR derives from a human donor in good health (CMV status not recorded). Some clones in this sample may be carry-over from other donors' samples. The input for sequencing was CD8+ T cells from cultured PBMCs, taken from culture after CMV antigen stimulation. The genes are TRBV7-9 and TRBJ2-3; 8 nucleotides align to TRBD2. CDR3 in DNA: TGTGCCAGCGATGGCGGGGGGCCAGATACGCAGTATTTT. Translated: CASDGGGPDTQYF.